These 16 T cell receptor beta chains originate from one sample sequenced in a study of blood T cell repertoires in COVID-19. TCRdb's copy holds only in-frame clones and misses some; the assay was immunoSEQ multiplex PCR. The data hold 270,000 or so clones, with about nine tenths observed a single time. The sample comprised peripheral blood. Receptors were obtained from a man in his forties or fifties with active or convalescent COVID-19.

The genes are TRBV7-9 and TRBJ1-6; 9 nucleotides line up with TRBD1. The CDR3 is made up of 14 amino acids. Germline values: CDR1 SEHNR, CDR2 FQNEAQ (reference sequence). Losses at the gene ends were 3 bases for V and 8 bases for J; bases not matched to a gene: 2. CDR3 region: CASSFGTGYSPLHF. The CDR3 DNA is TGTGCCAGCAGCTTCGGGACAGGGTATTCACCCCTCCACTTT. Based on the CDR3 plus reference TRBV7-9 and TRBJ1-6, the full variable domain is DTGVSQNPRHKITKRGQNVTFRCDPISEHNRLYWYRQTLGQGPEFLTYFQNEAQLEKSRLLSDRFSAERPKGSFSTLEIQRTEQGDSAMYLCASSFGTGYSPLHFGNGTRLTVT.

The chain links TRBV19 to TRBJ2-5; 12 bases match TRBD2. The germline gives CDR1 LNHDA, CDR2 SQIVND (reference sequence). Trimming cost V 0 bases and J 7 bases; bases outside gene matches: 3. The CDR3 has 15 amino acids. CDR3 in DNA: TGTGCCAGTAGTATAGATACTAGCGGGAGGTGGACCCAGTACTTC. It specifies CASSIDTSGRWTQYF.

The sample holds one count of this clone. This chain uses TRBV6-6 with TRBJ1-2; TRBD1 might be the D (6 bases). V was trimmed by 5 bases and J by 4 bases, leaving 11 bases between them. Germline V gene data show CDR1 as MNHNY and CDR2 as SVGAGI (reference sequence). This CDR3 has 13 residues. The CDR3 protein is CASSDGQIYGYTF. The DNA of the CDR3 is TGTGCCAGCAGTGATGGACAGATCTATGGCTACACCTTC.

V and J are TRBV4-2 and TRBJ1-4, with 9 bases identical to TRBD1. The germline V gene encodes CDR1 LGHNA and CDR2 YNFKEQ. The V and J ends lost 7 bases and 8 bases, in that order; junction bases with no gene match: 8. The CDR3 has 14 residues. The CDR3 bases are TGTGCCAGCACCCCGGACAGGGGAATCGAAAAACTGTTTTTT. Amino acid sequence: CASTPDRGIEKLFF.

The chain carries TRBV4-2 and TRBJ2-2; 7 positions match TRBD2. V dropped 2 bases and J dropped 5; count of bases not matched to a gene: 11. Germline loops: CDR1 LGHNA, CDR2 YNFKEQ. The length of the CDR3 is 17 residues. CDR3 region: CASSQFLGRLATGELFF. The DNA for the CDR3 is TGTGCCAGCAGCCAATTCCTAGGGAGACTAGCAACCGGGGAGCTGTTTTTT.

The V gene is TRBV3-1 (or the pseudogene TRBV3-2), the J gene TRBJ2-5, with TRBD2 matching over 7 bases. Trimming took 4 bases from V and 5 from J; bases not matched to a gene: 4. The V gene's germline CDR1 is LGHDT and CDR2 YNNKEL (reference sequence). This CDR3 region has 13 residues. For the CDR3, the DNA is TGTGCCAGCAGCCTCGAACTAGCGGAGACCCAGTACTTC. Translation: CASSLELAETQYF.

The CDR3 sequence is CASSYRGLGNEKLFF. CDR3 nucleotides: TGTGCCAGCAGTTACAGGGGGCTGGGTAATGAAAAACTGTTTTTT. The rearrangement uses TRBV6-5 and TRBJ1-4, with 7 bases that match TRBD1. CDR1 and CDR2 from the germline V gene are MNHEY and SVGAGI. The V gene end was trimmed by 2 bases and the J gene end by 4 bases; junction bases not matched to a gene: 4. The CDR3 is 15 amino acids.

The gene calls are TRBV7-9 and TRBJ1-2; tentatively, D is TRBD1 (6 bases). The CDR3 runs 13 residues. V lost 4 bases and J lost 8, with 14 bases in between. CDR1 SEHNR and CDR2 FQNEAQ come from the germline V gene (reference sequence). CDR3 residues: CASSYPDSRGYTF. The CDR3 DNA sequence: TGTGCCAGCAGCTACCCGGACAGTCGAGGCTACACCTTC.

The CDR3 reads CASSHTGYPYEQYF. The CDR3 region has the DNA TGCGCCAGCAGCCATACAGGGTACCCCTACGAGCAGTACTTC. V usage is TRBV4-1 and J usage is TRBJ2-7, with D perhaps matching TRBD1 (6 bases). This CDR3 comprises 14 residues. Trimming stripped 3 bases from V and 2 bases from J, with 11 bases between. Germline CDR1 is MGHRA and CDR2 is YSYEKL.

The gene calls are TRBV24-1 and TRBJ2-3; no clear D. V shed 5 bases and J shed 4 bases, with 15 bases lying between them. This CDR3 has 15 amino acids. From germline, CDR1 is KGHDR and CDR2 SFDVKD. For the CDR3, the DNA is TGTGCCACCAGTGGGCTAAGTAGCAGCGCAGATACGCAGTATTTT. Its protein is CATSGLSSSADTQYF.

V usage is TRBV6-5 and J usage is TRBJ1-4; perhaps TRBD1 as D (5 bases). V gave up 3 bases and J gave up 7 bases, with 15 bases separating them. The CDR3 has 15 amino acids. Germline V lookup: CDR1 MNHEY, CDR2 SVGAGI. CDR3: CASSYSGRGSEKLFF. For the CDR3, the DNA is TGTGCCAGCAGTTATTCTGGGAGGGGTAGTGAAAAACTGTTTTTT.

The CDR3 DNA is TGTGCCAGCAGTTTCGGGACAGGGGCATACACCGGGGAGCTGTTTTTT. It translates to CASSFGTGAYTGELFF. The chain links TRBV27 to TRBJ2-2, with 10 bases lining up with TRBD1. V lost 3 bases, J lost 3 bases, and 4 bases stayed unmatched. Germline CDR1 MNHEY, CDR2 SMNVEV (reference sequence). The CDR3 is 16 amino acids.

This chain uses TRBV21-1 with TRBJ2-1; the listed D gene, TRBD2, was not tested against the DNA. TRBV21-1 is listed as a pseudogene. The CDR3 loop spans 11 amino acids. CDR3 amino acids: CASSKAGNLFF. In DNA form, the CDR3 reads TGTGCCAGCAGCAAAGCCGGGAACCTGTTCTTC.

The CDR3 is CAWRGRGGSNSPLHF. CDR3 in DNA: TGTGCCTGGAGGGGAAGGGGAGGGAGCAATTCACCCCTCCACTTT. The gene calls are TRBV30 and TRBJ1-6, with a possible D match to TRBD1 (5 bases). Germline V gene lookup returns CDR1 GTSNPN and CDR2 SVGIG (reference sequence). This CDR3 comprises 15 residues. The V gene lost 3 bases and the J gene lost 7 bases, with 16 bases spanning the gap.

The CDR3 region is CASSLDLSYNEQFF. As DNA, the CDR3 is TGTGCCAGCAGCTTAGACTTGAGCTACAATGAGCAGTTCTTC. This chain connects TRBV7-6 to TRBJ2-1, with D hard to call. Trimming removed 1 base at V and 3 bases at J, with 7 bases between. The CDR3 covers 14 residues. Germline CDR1 SGHVS, CDR2 FNYEAQ.

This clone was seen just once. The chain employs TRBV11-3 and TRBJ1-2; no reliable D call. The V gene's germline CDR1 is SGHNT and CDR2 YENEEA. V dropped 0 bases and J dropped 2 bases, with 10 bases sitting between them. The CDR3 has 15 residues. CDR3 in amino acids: CASSLDRGANYGYTF. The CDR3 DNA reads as TGTGCCAGCAGCTTAGATCGAGGAGCAAACTATGGCTACACCTTC.